This is a list of T cell receptor beta chains from one sample in a study of Graves' ophthalmopathy and Graves' hyperthyroidism. One entry per CDR3 protein results from TCRdb running MiXCR on the multiplex PCR reads. The sample has 500,000 to 600,000 distinct CDR3 sequences, approximately 37% seen once. Sequenced material: peripheral blood or thyroid tissue (not recorded which). The receptors were sampled from an adult man with Graves' hyperthyroidism. Both conserved end residues are part of each CDR3. A D gene is named only where the DNA matches it firmly. Clone size is shown for a subset of rows, as once, few, many or a class of expanded clone.

J gene: TRBJ2-2
clone size: many
V gene: TRBV20-1
D gene: TRBD2
CDR3 DNA: TGCAGTGCTAGAGATGGGAGCGGGAGCCGAACCGGGGAGCTGTTTTTT
CDR3 protein: CSARDGSGSRTGELFF

J gene: TRBJ2-2
clone size: many
V gene: TRBV3-1
D gene: .
CDR3 DNA: TGTGCCAGCAGCCAAGATGTGGGGCGTATCGGGGAGCTGTTTTTT
CDR3 protein: CASSQDVGRIGELFF

J gene: TRBJ2-5
clone size: many
V gene: TRBV6-6
D gene: .
CDR3 DNA: TGTGCCAGCAGTTCAGGCACTACTATCCAAGAGACCCAGTACTTC
CDR3 protein: CASSSGTTIQETQYF

J gene: TRBJ1-2
clone size: .
V gene: TRBV12-3/TRBV12-4
D gene: .
CDR3 DNA: TGTGCCAGCAGAGTAGGAGGGGACTATGGCTACACCTTC
CDR3 protein: CASRVGGDYGYTF

J gene: TRBJ2-7
clone size: few
V gene: TRBV6-6
D gene: .
CDR3 DNA: TGTGCCAGCAGTGACTCGGACGAATCCTACGAGCAGTACTTC
CDR3 protein: CASSDSDESYEQYF

J gene: TRBJ1-1
clone size: .
V gene: TRBV5-1
D gene: .
CDR3 DNA: TGTGCCAGCAGCGTGGGTCTGGGAGAAACACAAGCTTTCTTT
CDR3 protein: CASSVGLGETQAFF

J gene: TRBJ2-7
clone size: many
V gene: TRBV7-6
D gene: TRBD1
CDR3 DNA: TGTGCCAGCAGCTCTCCCGGGACAGGGGGTGGGGAGCAGTACTTC
CDR3 protein: CASSSPGTGGGEQYF

J gene: TRBJ2-3
clone size: once
V gene: TRBV9
D gene: .
CDR3 DNA: TGCGCCAGCAGTGAGTTTGCCCTTGGACAGAGTATAGATACGCAGTATTTT
CDR3 protein: CASSEFALGQSIDTQYF

J gene: TRBJ2-1
clone size: .
V gene: TRBV5-1
D gene: TRBD2
CDR3 DNA: TGCGCCAGCAGCACCGGACTAGCGGGAGGTAATGAGCAGTTCTTC
CDR3 protein: CASSTGLAGGNEQFF

J gene: TRBJ2-2
clone size: .
V gene: TRBV29-1
D gene: TRBD2
CDR3 DNA: TGCAGCCCGGGACTAGCGGTGAACACCGGGGAGCTGTTTTTT
CDR3 protein: CSPGLAVNTGELFF

J gene: TRBJ2-7
clone size: .
V gene: TRBV7-4
D gene: .
CDR3 DNA: TGTGCCAGCAGCGCAACAGGGTACTACGAGCAGTACTTC
CDR3 protein: CASSATGYYEQYF

J gene: TRBJ2-3
clone size: .
V gene: TRBV7-9
D gene: TRBD2
CDR3 DNA: TGTGCCAGCAGCAAGGAAGGACTAGCCACAGATACGCAGTATTTT
CDR3 protein: CASSKEGLATDTQYF

J gene: TRBJ1-1
clone size: few
V gene: TRBV28
D gene: .
CDR3 DNA: TGTGCCAGCAGTTCTTTTACAGGGCCGGCGTCTGAAGCTTTCTTT
CDR3 protein: CASSSFTGPASEAFF

J gene: TRBJ2-2
clone size: .
V gene: TRBV5-4
D gene: TRBD2
CDR3 DNA: TGCGCCAGCAGCCACCCCCCAGCGGGAGGGCCCACCGGGGAGCTGTTTTTT
CDR3 protein: CASSHPPAGGPTGELFF

J gene: TRBJ2-7
clone size: few
V gene: TRBV5-5
D gene: TRBD1
CDR3 DNA: TGTGCCAGCAGCGGGGGTAAGACAGGGTTTGACGAGCAGTACTTC
CDR3 protein: CASSGGKTGFDEQYF

J gene: TRBJ1-4
clone size: .
V gene: TRBV7-9
D gene: .
CDR3 DNA: TGTGCCAGCAGCAACCTCCCAGGCGCAGCCAATGAAAAACTGTTTTTT
CDR3 protein: CASSNLPGAANEKLFF

J gene: TRBJ1-1
clone size: .
V gene: TRBV6-5
D gene: .
CDR3 DNA: TGTGCCAGCAGTGAAGCCTCAGGGATGGGACCTGGTGAAGCTTTCTTT
CDR3 protein: CASSEASGMGPGEAFF

J gene: TRBJ2-5
clone size: many
V gene: TRBV20-1
D gene: TRBD2
CDR3 DNA: TGCAGTGCTGCCAGCGCGGGGGGCCTGGGGGAGACCCAGTACTTC
CDR3 protein: CSAASAGGLGETQYF

J gene: TRBJ2-3
clone size: .
V gene: TRBV28
D gene: TRBD1
CDR3 DNA: TGTGCCAGCAGTTTAATGGGACAGGGTCCAGATACGCAGTATTTT
CDR3 protein: CASSLMGQGPDTQYF

J gene: TRBJ1-2
clone size: many
V gene: TRBV20-1
D gene: .
CDR3 DNA: TGCAGTGTCGACCCCGTGATGGACTATGGCTACACCTTC
CDR3 protein: CSVDPVMDYGYTF

J gene: TRBJ2-5
clone size: .
V gene: TRBV10-3
D gene: .
CDR3 DNA: TGTGCCAGCAGTTACTCGAGTCTAGCAGAAGAGACCCAGTACTTC
CDR3 protein: CASSYSSLAEETQYF

J gene: TRBJ1-1
clone size: .
V gene: TRBV11-3
D gene: .
CDR3 DNA: TGTGCCAGCAGCTTAGATCCAGAATTGAACACTGAAGCTTTCTTT
CDR3 protein: CASSLDPELNTEAFF

J gene: TRBJ2-3
clone size: .
V gene: TRBV5-5
D gene: TRBD1
CDR3 DNA: TGTGCCAGCAGCGCGGACCCGGGACAGGTCCTCACAGATACGCAGTATTTT
CDR3 protein: CASSADPGQVLTDTQYF

J gene: TRBJ2-6
clone size: few
V gene: TRBV7-9
D gene: .
CDR3 DNA: TGTGCCAGCAGCTCCGAGGGGGCCAACGTCCTGACTTTC
CDR3 protein: CASSSEGANVLTF

J gene: TRBJ1-2
clone size: .
V gene: TRBV12-5
D gene: .
CDR3 DNA: TGTGCTAGTGGTTTGTACCCCCTGGAGGGCTACACCTTC
CDR3 protein: CASGLYPLEGYTF

J gene: TRBJ2-5
clone size: many
V gene: TRBV24-1
D gene: TRBD1
CDR3 DNA: TGTGCCACCAGTGAACCGACAGGGCACCAAGAGACCCAGTACTTC
CDR3 protein: CATSEPTGHQETQYF

J gene: TRBJ1-2
clone size: many
V gene: TRBV6-1
D gene: .
CDR3 DNA: TGTGCCAGCATGAAGGACTATGGCTACACCTTC
CDR3 protein: CASMKDYGYTF

J gene: TRBJ1-1
clone size: many
V gene: TRBV20-1
D gene: .
CDR3 DNA: TGCAGTGCCCGGAGGACAGAACTAGTCATGAACACTGAAGCTTTCTTT
CDR3 protein: CSARRTELVMNTEAFF

J gene: TRBJ2-7
clone size: .
V gene: TRBV20-1
D gene: .
CDR3 DNA: TGCAGTGTTCGCAGGGACGTGGGGGCGTACGAGCAGTACTTC
CDR3 protein: CSVRRDVGAYEQYF

J gene: TRBJ2-5
clone size: many
V gene: TRBV5-8
D gene: .
CDR3 DNA: TGTGCCAGCAGCACCGGGACAAATCAAGAGACCCAGTACTTC
CDR3 protein: CASSTGTNQETQYF

J gene: TRBJ1-1
clone size: many
V gene: TRBV10-3
D gene: .
CDR3 DNA: TGTGCCATCAGTGGGGAGACCGAAGCTTTCTTT
CDR3 protein: CAISGETEAFF

J gene: TRBJ1-3
clone size: .
V gene: TRBV6-6
D gene: .
CDR3 DNA: TGTGCCAGCAGTCATGGGGGCATCGCTGGAAACACCATATATTTT
CDR3 protein: CASSHGGIAGNTIYF

J gene: TRBJ1-1
clone size: many
V gene: TRBV10-3
D gene: .
CDR3 DNA: TGTGCCATCAGGGACAGGAACACTGAAGCTTTCTTT
CDR3 protein: CAIRDRNTEAFF

J gene: TRBJ2-5
clone size: .
V gene: TRBV25-1
D gene: .
CDR3 DNA: TGTGCCAGCGTTGAAGGAGGGGTAGAGACCCAGTACTTC
CDR3 protein: CASVEGGVETQYF

J gene: TRBJ2-7
clone size: many
V gene: TRBV20-1
D gene: TRBD2
CDR3 DNA: TGCAGTGCTAGAGATCGCCTAGCGGGAGGCTACGAGCAGTACTTC
CDR3 protein: CSARDRLAGGYEQYF

J gene: TRBJ2-5
clone size: many
V gene: TRBV5-8
D gene: TRBD1
CDR3 DNA: TGTGCCAGCAGCGAATGGACAGGGGTTAAAGAGACCCAGTACTTC
CDR3 protein: CASSEWTGVKETQYF

J gene: TRBJ2-2
clone size: many
V gene: TRBV29-1
D gene: TRBD1
CDR3 DNA: TGCAGCGTAGCCGGGACAGGCCTAAACACCGGGGAGCTGTTTTTT
CDR3 protein: CSVAGTGLNTGELFF

J gene: TRBJ1-2
clone size: few
V gene: TRBV5-4
D gene: TRBD1
CDR3 DNA: TGTGCCAGCAGCCAACCTCCTGGGGACAGGGCGTATGGCTACACCTTC
CDR3 protein: CASSQPPGDRAYGYTF

J gene: TRBJ2-3
clone size: .
V gene: TRBV5-4
D gene: .
CDR3 DNA: TGTGCCAGCAACATTTCGCCTTGGACAGGGAGGGGAGATACGCAGTATTTT
CDR3 protein: CASNISPWTGRGDTQYF

J gene: TRBJ1-4
clone size: many
V gene: TRBV7-2
D gene: .
CDR3 DNA: TGTGCCAGCAGCTTAGTGAGGACAAATGAAAAACTGTTTTTT
CDR3 protein: CASSLVRTNEKLFF

J gene: TRBJ2-7
clone size: few
V gene: TRBV20-1
D gene: TRBD2
CDR3 DNA: TGCAGTGGTCGCGCGGGGTGGGGGGGCGAGCAGTACTTC
CDR3 protein: CSGRAGWGGEQYF

J gene: TRBJ1-5
clone size: many
V gene: TRBV2
D gene: TRBD1
CDR3 DNA: TGTGCCAGCAGGGGGACAGGGGGTTATCAGCCCCAGCATTTT
CDR3 protein: CASRGTGGYQPQHF

J gene: TRBJ1-1
clone size: many
V gene: TRBV5-1
D gene: .
CDR3 DNA: TGCGCCAGCAGCTTGTACCCTGGAGGGGCTGAAGCTTTCTTT
CDR3 protein: CASSLYPGGAEAFF

J gene: TRBJ2-5
clone size: many
V gene: TRBV14
D gene: .
CDR3 DNA: TGTGCCAGCAGCCAAGATAGTGGACGGATTCAAGAGACCCAGTACTTC
CDR3 protein: CASSQDSGRIQETQYF

J gene: TRBJ2-2
clone size: .
V gene: TRBV3-1
D gene: TRBD1
CDR3 DNA: TGTGCCAGCAGCCACAGACAGGGGAACACCGGGGAGCTGTTTTTT
CDR3 protein: CASSHRQGNTGELFF

J gene: TRBJ2-5
clone size: few
V gene: TRBV3-1
D gene: .
CDR3 DNA: TGTGCCAGCAGCCAAGGACTAGAGAGGCGGGAGACCCAGTACTTC
CDR3 protein: CASSQGLERRETQYF

J gene: TRBJ1-5
clone size: .
V gene: TRBV2
D gene: .
CDR3 DNA: TGTGCCAGCAGTGTAGGCAGGGATTCTTCACCCCAGCATTTT
CDR3 protein: CASSVGRDSSPQHF

J gene: TRBJ2-3
clone size: .
V gene: TRBV7-3
D gene: .
CDR3 DNA: TGTGCCAGCAGCTTAGATAGAGGATCGCAGTATTTT
CDR3 protein: CASSLDRGSQYF

J gene: TRBJ1-6
clone size: .
V gene: TRBV20-1
D gene: .
CDR3 DNA: TGCAGTGTCGGGGGGGCGCACGCTAATTCACCCCTCCACTTT
CDR3 protein: CSVGGAHANSPLHF

J gene: TRBJ2-5
clone size: many
V gene: TRBV5-5
D gene: TRBD1
CDR3 DNA: TGTGCCAGCAGCCGGACAGGCCAAGAGACCCAGTACTTC
CDR3 protein: CASSRTGQETQYF

J gene: TRBJ1-5
clone size: many
V gene: TRBV2
D gene: .
CDR3 DNA: TGTGCCAGCAGTGTTTGGGGAAGCAATCAGCCCCAGCATTTT
CDR3 protein: CASSVWGSNQPQHF

J gene: TRBJ1-4
clone size: many
V gene: TRBV7-2
D gene: .
CDR3 DNA: TGTGCCAGCAGCACGAGGGGGATCACTAATGAAAAACTGTTTTTT
CDR3 protein: CASSTRGITNEKLFF

J gene: TRBJ2-5
clone size: many
V gene: TRBV12-3/TRBV12-4
D gene: TRBD2
CDR3 DNA: TGTGCCAGCACCCTCTCAGCGGGGGGGCAAGAGACCCAGTACTTC
CDR3 protein: CASTLSAGGQETQYF